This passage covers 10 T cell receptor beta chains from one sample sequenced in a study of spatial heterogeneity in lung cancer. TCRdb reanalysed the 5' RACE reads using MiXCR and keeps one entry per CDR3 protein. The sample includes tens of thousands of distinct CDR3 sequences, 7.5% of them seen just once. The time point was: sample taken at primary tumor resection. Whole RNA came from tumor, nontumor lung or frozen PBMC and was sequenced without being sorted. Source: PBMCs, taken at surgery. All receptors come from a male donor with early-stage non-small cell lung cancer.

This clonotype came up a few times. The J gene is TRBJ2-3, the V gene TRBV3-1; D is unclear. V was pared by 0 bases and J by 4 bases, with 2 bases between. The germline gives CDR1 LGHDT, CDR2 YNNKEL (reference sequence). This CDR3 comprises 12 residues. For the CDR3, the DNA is TGTGCCAGCAGCCAAGAGGCAGATACGCAGTATTTT. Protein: CASSQEADTQYF.

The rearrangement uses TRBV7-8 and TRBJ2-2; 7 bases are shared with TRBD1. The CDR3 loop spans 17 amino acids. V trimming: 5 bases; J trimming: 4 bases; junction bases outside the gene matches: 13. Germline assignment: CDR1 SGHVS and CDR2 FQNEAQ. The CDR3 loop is CASSPQGTVRITGELFF. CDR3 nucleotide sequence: TGTGCCAGCAGCCCGCAGGGGACAGTCAGAATCACCGGGGAGCTGTTTTTT. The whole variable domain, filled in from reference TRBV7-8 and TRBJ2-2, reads GAGVSQSPRYKVAKRGQDVALRCDPISGHVSLFWYQQALGQGPEFLTYFQNEAQLDKSGLPSDRFFAERPEGSVSTLKIQRTQQEDSAVYLCASSPQGTVRITGELFFGEGSRLTVL.

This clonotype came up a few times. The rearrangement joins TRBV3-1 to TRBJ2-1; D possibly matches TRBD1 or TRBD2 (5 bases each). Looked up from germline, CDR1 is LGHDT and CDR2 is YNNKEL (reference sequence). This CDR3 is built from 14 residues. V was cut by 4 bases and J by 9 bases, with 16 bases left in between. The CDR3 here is CASSPSGRSGEQFF. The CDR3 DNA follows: TGTGCCAGCAGCCCCTCGGGACGGTCGGGTGAGCAGTTCTTC.

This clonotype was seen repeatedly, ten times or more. The CDR3 coding sequence is TGTGCCAGCAGCCTAGGGCAGGGGAATGAGCAGTTCTTC. This translates into CASSLGQGNEQFF. The chain has TRBV7-9 and TRBJ2-1; weak D call: TRBD1 (6 bases). Germline assignment: CDR1 SEHNR and CDR2 FQNEAQ (reference sequence). CDR3 length: 13 amino acids. Trimming left V 5 bases short and J 7 bases short, with 12 bases between.

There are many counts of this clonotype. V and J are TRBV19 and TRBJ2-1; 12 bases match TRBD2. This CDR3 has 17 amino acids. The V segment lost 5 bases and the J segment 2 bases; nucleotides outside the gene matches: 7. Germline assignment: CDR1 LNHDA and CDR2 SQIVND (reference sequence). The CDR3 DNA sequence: TGTGCCAGTAGTCTCCGGACTAGCGGGAACACCTACAATGAGCAGTTCTTC. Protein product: CASSLRTSGNTYNEQFF. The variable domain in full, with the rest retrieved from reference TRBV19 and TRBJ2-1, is DGGITQSPKYLFRKEGQNVTLSCEQNLNHDAMYWYRQDPGQGLRLIYYSQIVNDFQKGDIAEGYSVSREKKESFPLTVTSAQKNPTAFYLCASSLRTSGNTYNEQFFGPGTRLTVL.

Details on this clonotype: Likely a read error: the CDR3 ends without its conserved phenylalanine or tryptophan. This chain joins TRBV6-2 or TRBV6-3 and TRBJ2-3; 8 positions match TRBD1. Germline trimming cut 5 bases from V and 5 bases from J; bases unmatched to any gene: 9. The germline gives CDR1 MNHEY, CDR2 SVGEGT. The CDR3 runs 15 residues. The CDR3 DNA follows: TGTGCCAGCAGTCCCCCAGGGGGCTGGGGAGATACGCAGTATCTT. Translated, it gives CASSPPGGWGDTQYL.

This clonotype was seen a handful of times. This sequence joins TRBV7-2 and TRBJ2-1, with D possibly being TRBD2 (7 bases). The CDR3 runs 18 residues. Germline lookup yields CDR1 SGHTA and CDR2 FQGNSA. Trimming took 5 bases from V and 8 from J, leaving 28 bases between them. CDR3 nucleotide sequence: TGTGCCAGCAGCCCCGTCTCCGGGGGGCGGGACCCCATTGATGAGCAGTTCTTC. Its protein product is CASSPVSGGRDPIDEQFF.

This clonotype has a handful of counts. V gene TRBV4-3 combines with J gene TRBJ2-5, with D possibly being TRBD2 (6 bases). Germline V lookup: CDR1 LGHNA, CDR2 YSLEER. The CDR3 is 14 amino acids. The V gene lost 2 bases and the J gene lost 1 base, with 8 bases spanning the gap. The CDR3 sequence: CASSQNGGQETQYF. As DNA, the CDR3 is TGCGCCAGCAGCCAAAACGGGGGCCAAGAGACCCAGTACTTC.

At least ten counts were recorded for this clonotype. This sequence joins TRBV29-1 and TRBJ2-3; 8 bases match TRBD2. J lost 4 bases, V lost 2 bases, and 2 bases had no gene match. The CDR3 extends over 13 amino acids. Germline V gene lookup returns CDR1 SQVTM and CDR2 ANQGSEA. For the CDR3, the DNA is TGCAGCGTTGAACTACTAGCGGCAGATACGCAGTATTTT. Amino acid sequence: CSVELLAADTQYF.

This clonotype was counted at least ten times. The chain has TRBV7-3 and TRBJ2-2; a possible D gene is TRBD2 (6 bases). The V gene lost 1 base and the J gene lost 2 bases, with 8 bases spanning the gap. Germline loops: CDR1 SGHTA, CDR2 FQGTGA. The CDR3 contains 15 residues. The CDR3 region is CASSLSGANTGELFF. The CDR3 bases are TGTGCCAGCAGCTTAAGCGGGGCCAACACCGGGGAGCTGTTTTTT. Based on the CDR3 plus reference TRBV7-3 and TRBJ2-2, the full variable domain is GAGVSQTPSNKVTEKGKYVELRCDPISGHTALYWYRQSLGQGPEFLIYFQGTGAADDSGLPNDRFFAVRPEGSVSTLKIQRTERGDSAVYLCASSLSGANTGELFFGEGSRLTVL.